The sequence of this TCR beta chain was determined in a study of Graves' ophthalmopathy and Graves' hyperthyroidism. About the research overall: If no ophthalmopathy appeared within 18 months of follow-up, hyperthyroidism was termed stable.

Amplification targeted the TCR beta CDR3 regions, with RNA transcripts as the source material. Following a first-round RT-PCR that used HTBI primers, a second-round multiplex PCR was carried out. TCRdb itself ran the multiplex PCR reads through MiXCR, one entry per CDR3 protein. There are over a million distinct CDR3 sequences in the sample; roughly two fifths occur only once, and roughly 11% lies in the top ten. Study findings and constraints: Most expanded clonotypes from thyroid (those above 0.001 frequency) were also found in blood.

Germline trimming cut 2 bases from V and 10 bases from J; bases unmatched to any gene: 8. From germline, CDR1 is ENHRY and CDR2 SYGVKD. The CDR3 spans 15 residues. A note on this clonotype: Its antigen is unknown.

The chain carries TRBV10-3 and TRBJ1-6; TRBD1 aligns across 7 bases. The clonotype was recovered from an adult man with Graves' hyperthyroidism. What was sequenced was peripheral blood or thyroid tissue (not recorded which). CDR3 DNA: TGTGCCATCAGTGAGGTCCCGACAGGGCGCTCACCCCTCCACTTT. It encodes CAISEVPTGRSPLHF.